Here is one TCR beta chain with its context. Authors' processing steps: Estimation of nucleated cell counts relied on the amplification of reference gene primers. Only in-frame clones appear in the TCRdb table, and some are missing; sequencing was by immunoSEQ multiplex PCR. That table furnishes V, J and clone size, whereas the DNA furnished D and trimming. The sample shows 220,000 or so clones, 60% to 85% of them seen only once. This specimen comes from a study of blood T cell repertoires in COVID-19. About the study: Donors in the United States, Italy and Spain gave samples during acute or convalescent COVID-19. The analysed material was cDNA or gDNA that came from T cells, B-cell-depleted T cells, or PBMCs.

Losses at the gene ends were 5 bases for V and 2 bases for J; bases not matched to a gene: 3. From germline, CDR1 is LNHDA and CDR2 SQIVND (reference sequence). CDR3 size: 14 residues. This clonotype originated in a woman in her 70s with acute or convalescent COVID-19. The J gene is TRBJ2-7, the V gene TRBV19; TRBD1 agrees at 10 bases. Sample: peripheral blood. The CDR3 DNA is TGTGCCAGTAGTTGGGGGACAGGGGCCTACGAGCAGTACTTC. This sequence encodes CASSWGTGAYEQYF.